This T cell receptor (beta chain) comes out of a study of cytomegalovirus exposure and HLA in healthy donors. Study-level points and caveats: Some public TCRs appeared in many individuals, while most sequences were rare. The authors confirmed in vitro that three CMV-associated chains were specific for CMV antigens. The study put about 180 TCR beta chains on its list as cytomegalovirus-associated.

These donors were members of the 120-subject validation cohort, a group separate from the approximately 670-subject first cohort. The V gene lost 5 bases and the J gene lost 9 bases, with 11 bases spanning the gap. CDR1 is GTSNPN and CDR2 is SVGIG in the germline V gene (reference sequence). The CDR3 is 11 amino acids. This clone occurred a few times. Its antigen is still unknown. Generated by immunoSEQ multiplex PCR, the TCRdb table keeps only in-frame clones and is missing some. The table records 150,000 to 250,000 clones, 70% to 85% of them present only once. The genes are TRBV30 and TRBJ2-1; no reliable D call. Sequenced material: PBMCs. The source is a woman aged 25 to 39 in good health and CMV-seropositive. The CDR3 is CAWEELGEQFF. CDR3 DNA sequence: TGTGCCTGGGAGGAGCTAGGTGAGCAGTTCTTC.